The clone carrying this TCR beta chain occurred once. Its antigen is undetermined. Germline loops: CDR1 KGHSH, CDR2 LQKENI. Between the trimmed V and J ends, which lost 3 bases and 1 base, there was a span of 12 bases. The length of the CDR3 is 15 residues. Assay: immunoSEQ multiplex PCR; the TCRdb copy retains only in-frame clones and omits some. The table includes about 94,000 clones, around 86% detected once. This sample stems from a study of OX40 agonist ivuxolimab in advanced cancers. Study-level information: Males comprised 82.7% of the group, whose mean age was approximately 60 years (range 23 to 79). Study-level findings and limits: By week 6 at 0.1 to 3.0 mg/kg, blood CD4+ and CD8+ T cells had expanded clonally. Expanded clones were, on average, more numerous among CD8+ T cells than CD4+. Antigen specificity was not determined for the expanded peripheral T cells.

The TCR sequence derives from an adult with an advanced solid tumor such as melanoma, head and neck, liver or kidney cancer. The rearrangement joins TRBV18 to TRBJ1-1, with D uncertain. The sequenced sample was CD4+ or CD8+ T cells sorted from blood, obtained in a trial of the OX40 agonist ivuxolimab. The CDR3 spells CASSPRNLENTEAFF. CDR3 DNA sequence: TGTGCCAGCTCACCTCGCAATCTTGAGAACACTGAAGCTTTCTTT.